The 18 T cell receptor beta chains presented below share a single source sample, sequenced in a study of T cells in Graves' hyperthyroidism and ophthalmopathy. From RNA transcripts, TCR beta CDR3 regions were amplified. The study used the HTBI primer set for a first-round RT-PCR of the TCR CDR3. MiXCR was run by TCRdb on the multiplex PCR reads, yielding one entry per CDR3 protein. This table holds fewer than 750,000 distinct CDR3 sequences, roughly 15% found once. Material for sequencing was blood. Source of these receptors: a woman aged 40 to 50 with Graves' ophthalmopathy.

This clonotype has ten or more counts. The CDR3 protein is CASSLGGKFSYEQYF. The CDR3 nucleotides read TGTGCCAGCAGTCTGGGCGGGAAATTCTCCTACGAGCAGTACTTC. The chain employs TRBV6-2 or TRBV6-3 and TRBJ2-7; D may be TRBD2 (6 bases). V was clipped by 5 bases and J by 0 bases, with 14 bases between them. From germline, CDR1 is MNHEY and CDR2 SVGEGT. The CDR3 length is 15 residues.

The table lists this clonotype with many counts. V and J are TRBV20-1 and TRBJ2-5; D may be TRBD2 (6 bases). Trimming left V 5 bases short and J 5 bases short, with 21 bases between. Germline V CDR1 and CDR2: DFQATT, SNEGSKA (reference sequence). The CDR3 runs 15 residues. The CDR3 coding sequence is TGCAGTGCTCTCCGGGACTCTCGGGGTTTGGAGACCCAGTACTTC. Encoded protein: CSALRDSRGLETQYF.

At least ten counts were recorded for this clonotype. The genes are TRBV4-1 and TRBJ2-7; 8 positions agree with TRBD1. The V gene end was trimmed by 4 bases and the J gene end by 5 bases; junction bases not matched to a gene: 7. The CDR3 is 14 amino acids. CDR1 and CDR2 from the germline V gene are MGHRA and YSYEKL. As DNA, the CDR3 is TGCGCCAGCAGCCTAGCGACAGGGGTGAACGAGCAGTACTTC. Protein: CASSLATGVNEQYF.

This clonotype was recorded at least ten times. The genes are TRBV30 and TRBJ2-7, with 10 positions matching TRBD1. CDR1 and CDR2 from the germline V gene are GTSNPN and SVGIG (reference sequence). The V and J ends lost 2 bases and 5 bases, in that order; junction bases with no gene match: 3. The CDR3 contains 13 residues. The CDR3 DNA reads TGTGCCTGGAGTCGCGGGACAGGGGACGAGCAGTACTTC. As protein: CAWSRGTGDEQYF.

This chain connects TRBV3-1 to TRBJ1-1; TRBD1 is a possible D gene (6 bases). V lost 0 bases, J lost 12 bases, and 11 bases lay in between. Germline V gene sequence: CDR1 LGHDT, CDR2 YNNKEL (reference sequence). There are 12 residues in the CDR3. CDR3 sequence (DNA): TGTGCCAGCAGCCAAGAAGGGGGGTTAACTTTCTTT. The encoded protein is CASSQEGGLTFF.

This clonotype was recorded at least ten times. The chain recombines TRBV5-1 with TRBJ1-6; D unclear. This CDR3 region has 13 residues. V was pared by 0 bases and J by 6 bases, with 4 bases between. Germline V gene data show CDR1 as SGHRS and CDR2 as YFSETQ. In DNA form, the CDR3 reads TGCGCCAGCAGCTTGGTGGCTAATTCACCCCTCCACTTT. Amino acids: CASSLVANSPLHF.

The genes are TRBV19 and TRBJ2-7; no clear D gene. CDR3 size: 10 residues. The V and J ends lost 3 bases and 5 bases respectively, with 2 bases between them. CDR1 and CDR2 (germline): LNHDA, SQIVND (reference sequence). The CDR3 bases are TGTGCCAGTAGTATCAACGAGCAGTACTTC. Its protein product is CASSINEQYF.

This clonotype was counted at least ten times. This chain joins TRBV29-1 and TRBJ2-2; 8 positions match TRBD1. The CDR3 spans 15 residues. From germline, CDR1 is SQVTM and CDR2 ANQGSEA. The junction had 4 bases not matched to a gene; V was cut back by 3 bases and J by 1 base. The CDR3 DNA reads TGCAGCGTTGATGCCGGACAGGGGAACACCGGGGAGCTGTTTTTT. It yields the protein CSVDAGQGNTGELFF.

J is TRBJ2-7 and V is TRBV6-1; D assignment may be TRBD1 or TRBD2 (5 bases each). CDR3 length equals 14 residues. From germline, CDR1 is MNHNS and CDR2 SASEGT. V lost 4 bases and J lost 2, with 12 bases in between. The CDR3 sequence: CASSVSRGPYEQYF. The CDR3, as DNA: TGTGCCAGCAGTGTTAGTAGGGGACCCTACGAGCAGTACTTC.

CDR3 nucleotide sequence: TGTGCCACCAGTGATTTGCCCTGGGGTGAAGCTTTCTTT. Amino acids: CATSDLPWGEAFF. This chain joins TRBV24-1 and TRBJ1-1; D is unclear. This CDR3 has 13 residues. Trimming stripped 0 bases from V and 7 bases from J, with 8 bases between. Germline CDR1 KGHDR, CDR2 SFDVKD.

CDR3 in amino acids: CASSPPGTTYEQYF. Here the CDR3 DNA reads TGTGCCAGCAGCCCCCCGGGGACGACCTACGAGCAGTACTTC. The chain links TRBV7-2 to TRBJ2-7; D may be TRBD1 or TRBD2 (5 bases each). Germline CDR1 reads SGHTA; CDR2 reads FQGNSA. There are 14 residues in the CDR3. Trimming removed 5 bases from V and 2 bases from J, with 13 bases in between.

CDR3 loop: CASMIGSGGTEAFF. The CDR3, as DNA: TGTGCCAGCATGATAGGGTCCGGTGGGACTGAAGCTTTCTTT. This sequence joins TRBV2 and TRBJ1-1, with D unresolved. Germline V gene sequence: CDR1 SNHLY, CDR2 FYNNEI. This CDR3 has 14 residues. Between the trimmed V and J ends, which lost 7 bases and 5 bases, there was a span of 17 bases. The variable domain in full, with the rest retrieved from reference TRBV2 and TRBJ1-1, is EPEVTQTPSHQVTQMGQEVILRCVPISNHLYFYWYRQILGQKVEFLVSFYNNEISEKSEIFDDQFSVERPDGSNFTLKIRSTKLEDSAMYFCASMIGSGGTEAFFGQGTRLTVV.

The gene calls are TRBV7-8 and TRBJ2-7; 10 bases are a match to TRBD1. The CDR3 spans 17 residues. CDR1 is SGHVS and CDR2 is FQNEAQ in the germline V gene. J lost 0 bases, V lost 5 bases, and 10 bases had no gene match. The CDR3 DNA follows: TGTGCCAGCAGCCGGACTGTGGGACAGGGGAGCTCCTACGAGCAGTACTTC. Its protein is CASSRTVGQGSSYEQYF.

This clonotype was observed many times. This could be a read error, since a much larger clone is one nucleotide away. The rearrangement uses TRBV11-1 and TRBJ2-7; D might be TRBD1 (6 bases). This CDR3 has 13 amino acids. Germline lookup yields CDR1 SGHAT and CDR2 FQDESV (reference sequence). V was pared by 6 bases and J by 2 bases, with 11 bases between. The CDR3 spells CASRWTATYEQYF. CDR3 bases: TGTGCCAGCAGGTGGACAGCTACCTACGAGCAGTACTTC.

In this sample, this clonotype turned up a few times. The chain employs TRBV29-1 and TRBJ2-7; 11 nucleotides line up with TRBD1. The J segment lost 7 bases and the V segment lost 5 bases, leaving 10 bases of the junction unmatched. This CDR3 contains 14 residues. The V gene's germline CDR1 is SQVTM and CDR2 ANQGSEA. The chain's CDR3 is CSVSRTGGGWEQYF. CDR3 coding DNA: TGCAGCGTTAGCCGGACAGGGGGCGGATGGGAGCAGTACTTC.

The CDR3 here is CAIRQQANTGELFF. CDR3 sequence (DNA): TGTGCCATCAGACAGCAGGCGAACACCGGGGAGCTGTTTTTT. The rearrangement joins TRBV10-3 to TRBJ2-2; the D is unclear. This CDR3 comprises 14 residues. The ends were cut back, 6 bases at V and 0 bases at J, with 8 bases in the middle. The germline CDR1 and CDR2 sequences are ENHRY and SYGVKD.

This clonotype appeared many times. This chain links TRBV12-3 or TRBV12-4 with TRBJ1-5, with a weak D call TRBD1 (6 bases). The CDR3 spans 13 residues. Trimming removed 5 bases from V and 4 bases from J, with 9 bases in between. The CDR3 DNA reads as TGTGCCAGCAGTCAGCAGGGGAATCAGCCCCAGCATTTT. Residues: CASSQQGNQPQHF.

This clonotype has more than one count but fewer than ten. This chain uses TRBV18 with TRBJ1-1, with TRBD1 matching over 8 bases. The germline V gene encodes CDR1 KGHSH and CDR2 LQKENI. V was clipped by 0 bases and J by 5 bases; unmatched bases: 5. The CDR3 extends over 15 amino acids. The CDR3, as DNA: TGTGCCAGCTCACCACCCGACAGGGGTAGGACTGAAGCTTTCTTT. This gives the protein CASSPPDRGRTEAFF.